This entry lists 30 T cell receptor beta chains sequenced from one sample in a study of shared clonotypes between healthy human individuals. The data were produced by immunoSEQ multiplex PCR, yet TCRdb's version contains in-frame clones alone and is incomplete. The table includes 2.5 million or so clones, approximately 92% detected once. Sequenced sample: naive CD4+ T cells sorted from blood. Subset described: CD45RA+ positively selected. The receptors shown here come from a man aged 18 to 30 in good health.

V gene TRBV19 combines with J gene TRBJ1-2, with unresolved D. The V and J ends lost 10 bases and 8 bases respectively, with 11 bases between them. This CDR3 is 10 amino acids long. Germline V gene lookup returns CDR1 LNHDA and CDR2 SQIVND (reference sequence). CDR3 DNA sequence: TGTGCCACCCGGGAGGGAGGCTACACCTTC. It is translated as CATREGGYTF.

The rearrangement links TRBV28 to TRBJ1-5, with no clear D. This CDR3 is built from 13 residues. Germline V CDR1 and CDR2: MDHEN, SYDVKM. Trimming removed 7 bases at V and 7 bases at J, with 14 bases between. CDR3 in amino acids: CASTPRVSQPQHF. In DNA form, the CDR3 reads TGTGCCAGCACCCCCCGGGTATCCCAGCCCCAGCATTTT.

This rearrangement joins TRBV7-2 to TRBJ2-3, with D possibly being TRBD2 (5 bases). CDR1 SGHTA and CDR2 FQGNSA come from the germline V gene. The CDR3 contains 16 residues. V lost 1 base, J lost 1 base, and 12 bases lay in between. DNA for the CDR3: TGTGCCAGCAGCTTAGAGGTAGCGATGGGCACAGATACGCAGTATTTT. Its protein is CASSLEVAMGTDTQYF.

A word on this clone: The sample has other DNA sequences that encode this CDR3 too. CDR3 coding DNA: TGCAGTGCTAGGGCGAACTATGGCTACACCTTC. It translates to CSARANYGYTF. The chain joins TRBV20-1 to TRBJ1-2; D not certain. CDR1 is DFQATT and CDR2 is SNEGSKA in the germline V gene (reference sequence). The CDR3 extends over 11 amino acids. V gave up 3 bases and J gave up 2 bases, with 4 bases separating them.

Note on this clone: This same CDR3 is encoded by further DNA sequences in the sample. The rearrangement uses TRBV6-5 and TRBJ2-5; D is perhaps TRBD1 or TRBD2 (5 bases each). CDR1 is MNHEY and CDR2 is SVGAGI in the germline V gene. Trimming left V 5 bases short and J 2 bases short, with 12 bases between. This CDR3 contains 14 residues. CDR3 in DNA: TGTGCCAGCAGTCCGGGACGGATACAAGAGACCCAGTACTTC. It is translated as CASSPGRIQETQYF.

This chain connects TRBV9 to TRBJ2-5; D unclear. CDR1 is SGDLS, CDR2 YYNGEE, per germline. CDR3 size: 13 residues. Trimming pared 0 bases from V and 5 bases from J, leaving 8 bases between. The CDR3 spells CASSVDHFETQYF. The CDR3 DNA sequence: TGTGCCAGCAGCGTAGACCACTTCGAGACCCAGTACTTC.

This sequence joins TRBV10-1 and TRBJ1-2; the match to TRBD1 covers 8 bases. CDR1 is WNHNN and CDR2 is SYGVQD in the germline V gene (reference sequence). V lost 3 bases, J lost 5 bases, and 14 bases stayed unmatched. The CDR3 is made up of 17 amino acids. Written as DNA, the CDR3 is TGCGCCAGCAGTGAAGGGGTGGGGCAGGGGGCTGGTTATGGCTACACCTTC. Protein sequence: CASSEGVGQGAGYGYTF.

The chain combines TRBV2 with TRBJ2-2; tentatively, D is TRBD1 (6 bases). Germline V gene data show CDR1 as SNHLY and CDR2 as FYNNEI. There are 13 residues in the CDR3. Trimming stripped 10 bases from V and 3 bases from J, with 12 bases between. The CDR3, as DNA: TGTGCCACAAACAGGGATTACACCGGGGAGCTGTTTTTT. Amino acids: CATNRDYTGELFF.

The chain uses TRBV4-1 and TRBJ2-7; D unresolved. Germline V gene lookup returns CDR1 MGHRA and CDR2 YSYEKL. The CDR3 consists of 13 residues. The ends were cut back, 0 bases at V and 3 bases at J, with 6 bases in the middle. DNA of the CDR3: TGCGCCAGCAGCCAAGAGACCAACTACGAGCAGTACTTC. Translating it yields CASSQETNYEQYF.

The chain has TRBV27 and TRBJ1-5; D may be TRBD1 (5 bases). Germline assignment: CDR1 MNHEY and CDR2 SMNVEV (reference sequence). V lost 0 bases to trimming and J lost 4 bases, with 19 bases between them. This CDR3 spans 18 amino acids. The CDR3: CASSLSWKGRLPNQPQHF. For the CDR3, the DNA is TGTGCCAGCAGTTTATCGTGGAAGGGGAGACTTCCAAATCAGCCCCAGCATTTT.

This clone was picked up one time. V is TRBV28 and J is TRBJ2-7, with D unclear. The CDR3 contains 11 residues. V was cut by 11 bases and J by 4 bases, with 12 bases left in between. Germline V gene sequence: CDR1 MDHEN, CDR2 SYDVKM. Here the CDR3 reads CAVQRPYEQYF. CDR3 in DNA: TGTGCCGTTCAGAGACCTTACGAGCAGTACTTC.

The chain combines TRBV30 with TRBJ1-1; 7 nucleotides line up with TRBD1. The V segment lost 0 bases and the J segment 2 bases; nucleotides outside the gene matches: 6. The CDR3 consists of 15 residues. Germline CDR1 is GTSNPN and CDR2 is SVGIG (reference sequence). The CDR3 DNA sequence: TGTGCCTGGAGTGTGGAGGGGACAGTCAACACTGAAGCTTTCTTT. This codes for CAWSVEGTVNTEAFF.

Here the CDR3 DNA reads TGTGCCAGCAGCCGCTACGCTGGGACAGGGGGCTTCACCGGGGAGCTGTTTTTT. Its protein product is CASSRYAGTGGFTGELFF. The chain couples TRBV14 to TRBJ2-2; TRBD1 aligns across 12 bases. CDR1 and CDR2 from the germline V gene are SGHDN and FVKESK. The CDR3 spans 18 residues. Germline trimming cut 4 bases from V and 4 bases from J; bases unmatched to any gene: 10.

About this clone itself: This sample includes further DNA sequences coding for the same CDR3. The V call is TRBV28, the J call TRBJ1-5; D might be TRBD1 (5 bases). From germline, CDR1 is MDHEN and CDR2 SYDVKM. The CDR3 is 13 amino acids. Trimming shortened V by 6 bases and J by 2 bases, and 8 bases separated the two germline ends. The CDR3: CASRGRGNQPQHF. CDR3 in DNA: TGTGCCAGCAGGGGCAGGGGCAATCAGCCCCAGCATTTT.

The chain links TRBV6-1 to TRBJ2-7; 12 bases are a match to TRBD2. The CDR3 contains 15 residues. The V and J ends lost 4 bases and 4 bases, in that order; junction bases with no gene match: 5. CDR1 MNHNS and CDR2 SASEGT come from the germline V gene. The CDR3, as DNA: TGTGCCAGCAGTGGCAGACTAGCGGGAGTTTACGAGCAGTACTTC. Its translation is CASSGRLAGVYEQYF.

The gene calls are TRBV7-6 and TRBJ2-7; D unresolved. Germline CDR1 reads SGHVS; CDR2 reads FNYEAQ. The CDR3 length is 13 residues. V shed 5 bases and J shed 0 bases, with 8 bases lying between them. The CDR3: CASSPLDSYEQYF. DNA of the CDR3: TGTGCCAGCAGCCCTCTCGACTCCTACGAGCAGTACTTC.

This chain uses TRBV5-1 with TRBJ2-7, with 10 positions matching TRBD1. This CDR3 contains 15 residues. CDR1 SGHRS and CDR2 YFSETQ come from the germline V gene. J lost 2 bases, V lost 4 bases, and 6 bases had no gene match. DNA for the CDR3: TGCGCCAGCAGCATCGGGACAGGGGAGGCCTACGAGCAGTACTTC. Protein: CASSIGTGEAYEQYF.

The chain links TRBV10-3 to TRBJ2-7, with D unresolved. The length of the CDR3 is 11 residues. Per germline, CDR1 ENHRY and CDR2 SYGVKD. Trimming pared 8 bases from V and 5 bases from J, leaving 10 bases between. The CDR3 is CAIAGLDEQYF. For the CDR3, the DNA is TGTGCCATCGCCGGGTTGGACGAGCAGTACTTC.

The rearrangement links TRBV29-1 to TRBJ1-2; D gene unclear. The germline V gene has CDR1 SQVTM and CDR2 ANQGSEA. This CDR3 is built from 12 residues. The V end lost 6 bases, the J end lost 1 base, and 9 bases lay between the germline ends. CDR3 DNA sequence: TGCAGCGTCCGACACCTTAACTATGGCTACACCTTC. Translated: CSVRHLNYGYTF.

The sample holds a few counts of this clone. The chain employs TRBV18 and TRBJ1-5; maybe TRBD1 (6 bases). CDR3 size: 14 residues. V gave up 5 bases and J gave up 6 bases, with 14 bases separating them. Germline-derived CDR1 and CDR2 are KGHSH and LQKENI. The CDR3 sequence: CASSTYRDGQPQHF. The DNA of the CDR3 is TGTGCCAGCTCAACATACAGGGACGGTCAGCCCCAGCATTTT.

V is TRBV6-6 and J is TRBJ2-7, with TRBD1 as a possible D gene (6 bases). V was cut by 6 bases and J by 1 base, with 16 bases left in between. The CDR3 loop spans 15 amino acids. Germline CDR1 is MNHNY and CDR2 is SVGAGI (reference sequence). The CDR3 reads CASRGPRDISYEQYF. CDR3 nucleotide sequence: TGTGCCAGCAGAGGCCCCCGGGACATTTCCTACGAGCAGTACTTC.

The CDR3: CASSLDLGENSPLHF. In DNA form, the CDR3 reads TGTGCCAGCAGCTTGGACCTAGGGGAGAATTCACCCCTCCACTTT. V is TRBV5-4 and J is TRBJ1-6; possibly TRBD1 for D (5 bases). Germline values: CDR1 SGHNT, CDR2 YYREEE (reference sequence). V was pared by 0 bases and J by 7 bases, with 11 bases between. CDR3 length equals 15 residues.

Concerning this clone: This CDR3 is also generated by other DNA sequences in the sample. The rearrangement uses TRBV29-1 and TRBJ2-3; 13 bases fit TRBD2. This CDR3 has 14 amino acids. The germline gives CDR1 SQVTM, CDR2 ANQGSEA. With V trimmed by 6 bases and J by 1 base, 1 base remained unmatched. CDR3 bases: TGCAGCGTCGGGACTAGCGGGGGCACAGATACGCAGTATTTT. Protein sequence: CSVGTSGGTDTQYF.

This chain joins TRBV19 and TRBJ2-3, with TRBD1 matching 8 bases. This CDR3 is 13 amino acids long. Trimming removed 5 bases from V and 8 bases from J; junction bases left unmatched: 6. Germline CDR1 is LNHDA and CDR2 is SQIVND (reference sequence). CDR3 bases: TGTGCCAGTAGTGGCGAGACAGGGGCTACGCAGTATTTT. Protein: CASSGETGATQYF. Full variable domain (missing parts from reference TRBV19 and TRBJ2-3): DGGITQSPKYLFRKEGQNVTLSCEQNLNHDAMYWYRQDPGQGLRLIYYSQIVNDFQKGDIAEGYSVSREKKESFPLTVTSAQKNPTAFYLCASSGETGATQYFGPGTRLTVL.

Points on this clone: The sample carries other DNA sequences with the same CDR3. As DNA, the CDR3 is TGTGCCAGCAGTTTAGTTCCCGGGGAGCTGTTTTTT. It translates to CASSLVPGELFF. This sequence joins TRBV27 and TRBJ2-2; D is ambiguous. The CDR3 is 12 residues long. Germline V gives CDR1 MNHEY, CDR2 SMNVEV (reference sequence). V lost 2 bases to trimming and J lost 6 bases, with 4 bases between them.

The chain recombines TRBV28 with TRBJ2-2, with 7 nucleotides matching TRBD1. J lost 5 bases, V lost 3 bases, and 6 bases had no gene match. CDR3 length equals 15 residues. The germline V gene has CDR1 MDHEN and CDR2 SYDVKM. The CDR3 region has the DNA TGTGCCAGCAGTTTCTCCGGGACAGATACCGGGGAGCTGTTTTTT. Its translation is CASSFSGTDTGELFF.

The chain carries TRBV5-4 and TRBJ2-1, with D possibly matching TRBD1 (5 bases). Germline lookup yields CDR1 SGHNT and CDR2 YYREEE (reference sequence). Trimming removed 0 bases from V and 4 bases from J, with 11 bases in between. The CDR3 spans 15 residues. CDR3 loop: CASSLGGRVYNEQFF. The CDR3 DNA sequence: TGTGCCAGCAGCTTGGGGGGCAGGGTATACAATGAGCAGTTCTTC.

The V gene is TRBV10-2, the J gene TRBJ1-1, with TRBD1 as a possible D gene (5 bases). Trimming stripped 8 bases from V and 1 base from J, with 11 bases between. The CDR3 length is 13 residues. Germline V gives CDR1 WSHSY, CDR2 SAAADI. The CDR3 DNA sequence: TGCGCCAGCCTAGGGGCAGGGAACACTGAAGCTTTCTTT. Protein sequence: CASLGAGNTEAFF.

The V call is TRBV6-1, the J call TRBJ2-6, with unresolved D. With 3 bases removed from V and 0 bases from J, the gap between germline ends came to 9 bases. The CDR3 consists of 16 residues. Germline values: CDR1 MNHNS, CDR2 SASEGT. CDR3 in DNA: TGTGCCAGCAGTGATAAGGGTAGCTCTGGGGCCAACGTCCTGACTTTC. Protein: CASSDKGSSGANVLTF.

As for this clone: Within the sample, other DNA sequences also encode this same CDR3. CDR3 bases: TGTGCCAGCTCACCAGGACAGGTCTCCTACGAGCAGTACTTC. Its translation is CASSPGQVSYEQYF. The rearrangement links TRBV18 to TRBJ2-7; 7 bases fit TRBD1. Germline V lookup: CDR1 KGHSH, CDR2 LQKENI. Trimming removed 2 bases from V and 0 bases from J; junction bases left unmatched: 1. This CDR3 region has 14 residues.